Described below is a single T cell receptor (beta chain) sequence and its context. Its antigen is unidentified. Sequencing templates came from extracted RNA that was reverse transcribed into cDNA. TCRdb's table, derived via immunoSEQ multiplex PCR, lists solely in-frame clones and lacks some. The sample yields 140,000 to 150,000 clones, roughly 44% seen once. This sample was included in a study of CD8+ T cells in alopecia areata. For the study at large: Treated patients were given oral tofacitinib, which was dosed at 5 to 10 mg twice daily. Dosing spanned 6 to 18 months on tofacitinib, then 6 months off drug. Study findings and constraints: Among patients, TCR sharing was less clear than in mice, a difference possibly due in part to HLA diversity in the patient population.

The CDR3 loop spans 14 amino acids. The V and J ends lost 5 bases and 4 bases respectively, with 12 bases between them. CDR1 is MNHNY and CDR2 is SVGAGI in the germline V gene (reference sequence). Researchers picked out CD4+ and CD8+ T cells from PBMCs by sorting. The V gene is TRBV6-6, the J gene TRBJ2-1; D gene unclear. The sample comprised CD4+ T cells sorted from blood. The sequence was collected from a human donor with alopecia areata. The CDR3: CASSTGLEYNEQFF. The CDR3 DNA follows: TGTGCCAGCAGTACCGGCCTAGAATACAATGAGCAGTTCTTC.